A selection of T cell receptor beta chains follows, all from one sample in a study of cytomegalovirus exposure and HLA in healthy donors. The protocol was immunoSEQ multiplex PCR, while the TCRdb copy is restricted to in-frame clones and leaves out a portion. The sample has approximately 180,000 clones, more than 75% seen once. The sequenced sample was PBMCs. The receptors were sampled from a woman between 50 and 59 years old in good health and CMV-seronegative. Both conserved end residues are part of each CDR3. A D gene is named only where the DNA matches it firmly. The listing skips clone size in some rows; elsewhere it reads once, few, many or a size class.

abundance,v_gene,j_gene,d_gene,CDR3nt,CDR3aa
NA,TRBV27,TRBJ1-2,NA,TGTGCCAGCAGTTTAGGTCCGGGTTTGTCCCATGGCTACACCTTC,CASSLGPGLSHGYTF
once,TRBV27,TRBJ1-2,NA,TGTGCCAGCAGTTTATCGTCCTCAGGGCCCTATGGCTACACCTTC,CASSLSSSGPYGYTF
NA,TRBV2,TRBJ2-4,NA,TGTGCCAGCAGTGAAGATGCAGTGTTGAACATTCAGTACTTC,CASSEDAVLNIQYF
NA,TRBV27,TRBJ2-7,TRBD1,TGTGCCAGCTCACGAGAGGCAGGGGGTTCCTACGAGCAGTACTTC,CASSREAGGSYEQYF
NA,TRBV28,TRBJ1-1,NA,TGTGCCAGCAGTTTAAAGGGGCTAAAGGCTTTCTTT,CASSLKGLKAFF
NA,TRBV27,TRBJ1-1,TRBD1,TGTGCCAGCAGTTCTACCGGACAGGGGGCTGAAGCTTTCTTT,CASSSTGQGAEAFF
NA,TRBV6-1,TRBJ2-1,NA,TGTGCCAGCAGTGAAGCCGCGAGAGAGCAGTTCTTC,CASSEAAREQFF
once,TRBV15,TRBJ1-4,TRBD1,TGTGCCACCAGCAGACGGACAGGAGGAGATGAAAAACTGTTTTTT,CATSRRTGGDEKLFF
NA,TRBV5-1,TRBJ1-4,NA,TGCGCCAGCAGCTTGGGAGGAACTAATGAAAAACTGTTTTTT,CASSLGGTNEKLFF
NA,TRBV19,TRBJ2-1,TRBD2,TGTGCCAGTAGTTTGCTAGCGGGAGGAGGGAATGAGCAGTTCTTC,CASSLLAGGGNEQFF
NA,TRBV29-1,TRBJ2-7,NA,TGCAGCGTTGAAGGAAGGGGTAACGAGCAGTACTTC,CSVEGRGNEQYF
few,TRBV7-9,TRBJ1-1,NA,TGTGCCAGCAGCCCGGGAAAAAGCAACACTGAAGCTTTCTTT,CASSPGKSNTEAFF
NA,TRBV29-1,TRBJ2-2,TRBD1,TGCAGCGTTCAGACAGGGGCCGGGGAGCTGTTTTTT,CSVQTGAGELFF
NA,TRBV11-2,TRBJ1-3,NA,TGTGCCAGCAGCTCCCCAACCGGACACTATGGAAACACCATATATTTT,CASSSPTGHYGNTIYF
few,TRBV18,TRBJ1-1,NA,TGTGCCAGCTCACCACGGGGCTACACTGAAGCTTTCTTT,CASSPRGYTEAFF
few,TRBV9,TRBJ2-1,TRBD2,TGTGCCAGCAGCGTAGGGTCGGGACTAGCGGGAGGGGGATCCTACAATGAGCAGTTCTTC,CASSVGSGLAGGGSYNEQFF
NA,TRBV29-1,TRBJ1-3,TRBD1,TGCAGCGGTACGACAGGGGTAGGAAACACCATATATTTT,CSGTTGVGNTIYF
NA,TRBV9,TRBJ1-1,NA,TGTGCCAGCGGACCGGGAAACACTGAAGCTTTCTTT,CASGPGNTEAFF
few,TRBV5-1,TRBJ2-1,TRBD1,TGCGCCAGCAGCTCGACAGGGGACGGGTACAATGAGCAGTTCTTC,CASSSTGDGYNEQFF
NA,TRBV11-2,TRBJ1-2,TRBD1,TGTGCCAGCAGCCTTGACAGGGTTCATGGCTACACCTTC,CASSLDRVHGYTF
NA,TRBV7-9,TRBJ2-1,NA,TGTGCCAGCAGATCACTTCACGGGGCCTACAATGAGCAGTTCTTC,CASRSLHGAYNEQFF
many,TRBV6-6,TRBJ2-3,TRBD1,TGTGCCACCAAAAGACAGGGTAGCACAGATACGCAGTATTTT,CATKRQGSTDTQYF